The rows below give T cell receptor beta chains drawn from one sample of a study of PD-L1 blockade in urothelial cancer. The method was immunoSEQ multiplex PCR; TCRdb's version includes in-frame clones alone and lacks a portion of them. The sample has approximately 100,000 clones, 70% to 85% seen once. The sample was PBMCs, taken around atezolizumab (anti-PD-L1) treatment. These receptors were taken from a man aged 45 to 65 with urothelial cancer. CDR3s include the opening cysteine and the closing phenylalanine or tryptophan. A D gene is named only where the DNA matches it firmly. Size tells how often a clone was seen (once, few, many) or the class of an expanded clone, and some rows leave it out.

abundance | j_gene | v_gene | d_gene | CDR3nt | CDR3aa
few | TRBJ1-3 | TRBV5-1 | - | TGCGCCAGCAGCCCCCGACAATCCTCTGGAAACACCATATATTTT | CASSPRQSSGNTIYF
- | TRBJ2-7 | TRBV10-3 | TRBD1 | TGTGCCATCAGTCAGCAGACAGGGAGCTACGAGCAGTACTTC | CAISQQTGSYEQYF
- | TRBJ2-2 | TRBV30 | TRBD2 | TGTGCCTGGAGACGTAGCGGGAGGGGGAACACCGGGGAGCTGTTTTTT | CAWRRSGRGNTGELFF
- | TRBJ2-7 | TRBV27 | TRBD1 | TGTGCCAGCAGTCTGACAGGGGGCGAGCAGTACTTC | CASSLTGGEQYF
- | TRBJ2-7 | TRBV18 | TRBD2 | TGTGCCAGCTCACCACTACCGGGAGGGTTCTCCTACGAGCAGTACTTC | CASSPLPGGFSYEQYF
few | TRBJ1-5 | TRBV10-3 | - | TGTGCCATCAGTGATCAGGGACAGCCCCAGCATTTT | CAISDQGQPQHF
- | TRBJ1-4 | TRBV28 | - | TGTGCCAGCAGTTTTGGCGGAAATGAAAAACTGTTTTTT | CASSFGGNEKLFF
few | TRBJ1-2 | TRBV20-1 | - | TGCAGTGCTCCGTATGGCTACACCTTC | CSAPYGYTF
- | TRBJ1-1 | TRBV2 | - | TGTGCCAGCAGGCGACAGCTGACTGAAGCTTTCTTT | CASRRQLTEAFF
- | TRBJ1-1 | TRBV14 | - | TGTGCCAGCAACACAGCAAACACTGAAGCTTTCTTT | CASNTANTEAFF
- | TRBJ2-1 | TRBV7-9 | TRBD2 | TGTGCCAGCGGGGTCCAGGGTAGCGGGAATGAGCAGTTCTTC | CASGVQGSGNEQFF
- | TRBJ1-4 | TRBV19 | - | TGTGCCAGTAGTAAGAACCGGGGAGCAACTAATGAAAAACTGTTTTTT | CASSKNRGATNEKLFF
- | TRBJ2-7 | TRBV19 | TRBD2 | TGTGCCAGTAGCCGAGCGGGGGCGACGCTCTCCTACGAGCAGTACTTC | CASSRAGATLSYEQYF
- | TRBJ2-1 | TRBV5-1 | TRBD2 | TGCGCCAGCAGCCACCGGGTAGCGGGTACCTACAATGAGCAGTTCTTC | CASSHRVAGTYNEQFF
- | TRBJ1-2 | TRBV18 | - | TGTGCCAGCTCACCATTAAGGTCCGAGGAAACGGGCTATGGCTACACCTTC | CASSPLRSEETGYGYTF
- | TRBJ2-2 | TRBV5-1 | TRBD1 | TGCGCCAGCAGCCCCGGGACAGTTGGGGAGCTGTTTTTT | CASSPGTVGELFF
- | TRBJ2-7 | TRBV28 | - | TGTGCCAGCAGTACAGAACAGGGCTACGAGCAGTACTTC | CASSTEQGYEQYF
once | TRBJ2-7 | TRBV14 | TRBD2 | TGTGCCAGCAGCTGGGCTAGCGGGCCTTACGAGCAGTACTTC | CASSWASGPYEQYF
- | TRBJ2-1 | TRBV11-1 | TRBD2 | TGTGCCAGCAGCTTAGGGGGACTAGCGGCCTACAATGAGCAGTTCTTC | CASSLGGLAAYNEQFF
- | TRBJ2-5 | TRBV18 | - | TGTGCCAGCTCACCCGGGGTTAAAGAGACCCAGTACTTC | CASSPGVKETQYF
- | TRBJ1-5 | TRBV27 | - | TGTGCCAGCAGGCCGCTCCCGGGGGGTAAAGGGCCCCAGCATTTT | CASRPLPGGKGPQHF
few | TRBJ1-2 | TRBV7-9 | - | TGTGCCAGCGAAGACTACAGGGCTCGGGGCTACACCTTC | CASEDYRARGYTF
- | TRBJ1-2 | TRBV6-5 | TRBD1 | TGTGCCAGCAGTCACTCCGGGACAGGGGGCGGCTACACCTTC | CASSHSGTGGGYTF
- | TRBJ2-1 | TRBV10-1 | - | TGCGCCAGCAGTGAGGGAGGGGGCTATATGAATGAGCAGTTCTTC | CASSEGGGYMNEQFF
once | TRBJ1-2 | TRBV28 | - | TGTGCCAGCAGTTTTCAGGCTTCGCTTAACTATGGCTACACCTTC | CASSFQASLNYGYTF
- | TRBJ1-2 | TRBV19 | - | TGTGCCAGTAGTATAGGTCACTATAACTATGGCTACACCTTC | CASSIGHYNYGYTF
- | TRBJ1-1 | TRBV28 | - | TGTGCCAGCAGTCGAGCGGGGGCGACCACTGAAGCTTTCTTT | CASSRAGATTEAFF
- | TRBJ2-1 | TRBV28 | TRBD2 | TGTGCCAGCATTACTGGACTAGCGGGGTACAATGAGCAGTTCTTC | CASITGLAGYNEQFF
- | TRBJ2-5 | TRBV6-1 | - | TGTGCCAGCAGTGATAGGGGGGGCCCAGAGACCCAGTACTTC | CASSDRGGPETQYF
- | TRBJ2-1 | TRBV2 | TRBD2 | TGTGCCAGCAAAGGGACTAGATCTATGGATGAGCAGTTCTTC | CASKGTRSMDEQFF